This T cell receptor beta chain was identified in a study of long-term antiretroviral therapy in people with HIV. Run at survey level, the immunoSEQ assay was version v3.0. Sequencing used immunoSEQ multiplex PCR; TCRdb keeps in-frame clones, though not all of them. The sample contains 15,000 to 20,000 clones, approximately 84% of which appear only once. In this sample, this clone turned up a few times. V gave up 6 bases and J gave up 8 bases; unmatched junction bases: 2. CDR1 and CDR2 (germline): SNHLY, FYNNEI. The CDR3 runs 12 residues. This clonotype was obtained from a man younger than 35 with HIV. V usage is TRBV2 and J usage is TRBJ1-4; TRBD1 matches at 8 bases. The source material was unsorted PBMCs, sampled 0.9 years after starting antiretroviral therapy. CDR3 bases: TGTGCCAGCAGGGACAGGGAGGAAAAACTGTTTTTT. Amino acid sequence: CASRDREEKLFF.